A selection of T cell receptor beta chains follows, all from one sample in a study of T cell responses to AZD1222 COVID-19 vaccine. Some clones are missing from TCRdb's copy, which holds only in-frame ones; the method was immunoSEQ multiplex PCR. Of around 270,000 clones in the sample, almost 95% were seen once. The sequences come from peripheral blood, collected 28 days after the second AZD1222 dose. Receptor source: an adult who received the AZD1222 COVID-19 vaccine. Each CDR3 is given with its conserved first and last residue. Each record gives: D gene, J gene, V gene, CDR3 DNA, CDR3 protein. The D gene is left open where the match is weak.

d_call: NA
j_call: TRBJ1-1
v_call: TRBV18
cdr3_nt: TGTGCCAGCTCACCTGGCGGGGGGAACACTGAAGCTTTCTTT
cdr3_aa: CASSPGGGNTEAFF

d_call: NA
j_call: TRBJ2-7
v_call: TRBV28
cdr3_nt: TGTGCCAGCATGCCGGGAGCCTACGAGCAGTACTTC
cdr3_aa: CASMPGAYEQYF

d_call: TRBD1
j_call: TRBJ2-5
v_call: TRBV13
cdr3_nt: TGTGCCAGCAGCTCCCGGGACAGGGGGGGGACCCAGTACTTC
cdr3_aa: CASSSRDRGGTQYF

d_call: TRBD1
j_call: TRBJ2-7
v_call: TRBV28
cdr3_nt: TGTGCCTCCCGGGACAGGGGCTTGGACGAGCAGTACTTC
cdr3_aa: CASRDRGLDEQYF

d_call: NA
j_call: TRBJ1-5
v_call: TRBV6-6
cdr3_nt: TGTGCCAGCAGCCCCTCCCCCCTCAGGGCCGAACAGCCCCAGCATTTT
cdr3_aa: CASSPSPLRAEQPQHF

d_call: NA
j_call: TRBJ2-3
v_call: TRBV4-3
cdr3_nt: TGCGCCAGCAGCCAAGAGCGGGGCACAGATACGCAGTATTTT
cdr3_aa: CASSQERGTDTQYF

d_call: TRBD1
j_call: TRBJ2-7
v_call: TRBV11-2
cdr3_nt: TGTGCCAGCAGCTCCTCCGGGACAGTAACCTACGAGCAGTACTTC
cdr3_aa: CASSSSGTVTYEQYF

d_call: NA
j_call: TRBJ2-7
v_call: TRBV27
cdr3_nt: TGTGCCAGCAGTTTGAGGACCCCGTACGAGCAGTACTTC
cdr3_aa: CASSLRTPYEQYF

d_call: NA
j_call: TRBJ2-3
v_call: TRBV6-5
cdr3_nt: TGTGCCAGCAGTTACTCCCCGCAGGTGTACACAGATACGCAGTATTTT
cdr3_aa: CASSYSPQVYTDTQYF

d_call: TRBD2
j_call: TRBJ2-1
v_call: TRBV24-1
cdr3_nt: TGTGCCACCACAGCGGGGGGGCCCAATGAGCAGTTCTTC
cdr3_aa: CATTAGGPNEQFF

d_call: NA
j_call: TRBJ1-1
v_call: TRBV27
cdr3_nt: TGTGCCAGCTTTTCCTGGGGCCTCGGCGTGAACACTGAAGCTTTCTTT
cdr3_aa: CASFSWGLGVNTEAFF

d_call: TRBD1
j_call: TRBJ1-1
v_call: TRBV6-6
cdr3_nt: TGTGCCAGCAGTTACACCCAGGGGGCTAGTGAAGCTTTCTTT
cdr3_aa: CASSYTQGASEAFF